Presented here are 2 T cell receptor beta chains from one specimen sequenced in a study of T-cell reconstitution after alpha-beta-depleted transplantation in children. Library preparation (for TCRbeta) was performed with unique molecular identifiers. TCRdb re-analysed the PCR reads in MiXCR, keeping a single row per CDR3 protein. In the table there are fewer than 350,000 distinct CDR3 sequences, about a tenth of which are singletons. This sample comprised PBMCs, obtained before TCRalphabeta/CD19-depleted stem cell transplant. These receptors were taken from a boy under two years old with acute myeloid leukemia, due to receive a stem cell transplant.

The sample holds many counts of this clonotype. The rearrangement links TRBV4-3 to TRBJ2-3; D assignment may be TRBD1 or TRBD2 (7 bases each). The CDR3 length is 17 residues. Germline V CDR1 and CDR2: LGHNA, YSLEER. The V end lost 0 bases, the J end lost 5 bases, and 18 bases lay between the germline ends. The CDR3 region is CASSQEWEGQIEDTQYF. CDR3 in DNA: TGCGCCAGCAGCCAAGAGTGGGAGGGACAGATAGAAGATACGCAGTATTTT.

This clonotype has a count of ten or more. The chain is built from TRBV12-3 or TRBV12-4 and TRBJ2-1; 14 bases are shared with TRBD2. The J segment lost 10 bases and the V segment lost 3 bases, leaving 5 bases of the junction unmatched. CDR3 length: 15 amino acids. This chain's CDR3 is CASSLLGLAGDEQFF. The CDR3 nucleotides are TGTGCCAGCAGTTTGTTGGGACTAGCGGGAGACGAGCAGTTCTTC.